The T cell receptor beta chain under discussion was sequenced for a study of blood T cell repertoires in COVID-19. Study at large: Both acute and convalescent COVID-19 samples were obtained from the United States, Italy and Spain. PBMCs, B-cell-depleted T cells, or T cells provided the cDNA or gDNA that made up the material.

The data were produced by immunoSEQ multiplex PCR, yet TCRdb's version contains in-frame clones alone and is incomplete. Here the sample spans about 59,000 clones, around 79% being singletons. CDR3 length: 16 amino acids. V was shortened by 1 base and J by 0 bases, with 11 bases between the two germline ends. Germline-derived CDR1 and CDR2 are SGHVS and FNYEAQ. The receptor's source is a man aged 60 to 69 with acute or convalescent COVID-19. The sequenced sample consisted of peripheral blood. The V call is TRBV7-6, the J call TRBJ2-3, with a tentative D call TRBD1 (6 bases). The CDR3 is CASSLVGTLSTDTQYF. DNA of the CDR3: TGTGCCAGCAGCTTAGTCGGGACACTTAGCACAGATACGCAGTATTTT.